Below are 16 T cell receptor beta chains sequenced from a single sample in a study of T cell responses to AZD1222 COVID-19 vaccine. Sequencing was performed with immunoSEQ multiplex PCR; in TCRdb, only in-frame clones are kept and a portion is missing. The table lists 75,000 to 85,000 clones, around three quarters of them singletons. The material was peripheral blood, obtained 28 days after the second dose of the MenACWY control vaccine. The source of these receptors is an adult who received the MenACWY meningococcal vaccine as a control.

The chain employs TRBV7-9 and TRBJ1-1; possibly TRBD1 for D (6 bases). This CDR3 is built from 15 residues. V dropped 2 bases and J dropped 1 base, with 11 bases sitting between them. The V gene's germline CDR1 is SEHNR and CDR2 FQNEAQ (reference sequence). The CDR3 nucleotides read TGTGCCAGCAGCTTACACCAGGGACAGAACACTGAAGCTTTCTTT. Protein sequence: CASSLHQGQNTEAFF.

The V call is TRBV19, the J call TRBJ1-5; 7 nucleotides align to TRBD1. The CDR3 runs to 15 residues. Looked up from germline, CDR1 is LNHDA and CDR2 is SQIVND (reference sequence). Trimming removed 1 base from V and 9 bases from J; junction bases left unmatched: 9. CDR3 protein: CASSIGQGAAGPQHF. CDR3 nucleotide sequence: TGTGCCAGTAGTATAGGACAGGGCGCGGCCGGGCCCCAGCATTTT.

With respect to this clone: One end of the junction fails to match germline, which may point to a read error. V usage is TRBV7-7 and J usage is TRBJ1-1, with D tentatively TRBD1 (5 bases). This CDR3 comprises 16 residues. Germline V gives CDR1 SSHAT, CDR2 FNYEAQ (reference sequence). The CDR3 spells CASSLVTGEESGEAFF. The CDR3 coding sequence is TGTGCTAGCAGCTTAGTAACAGGAGAAGAAAGCGGTGAAGCTTTCTTT.

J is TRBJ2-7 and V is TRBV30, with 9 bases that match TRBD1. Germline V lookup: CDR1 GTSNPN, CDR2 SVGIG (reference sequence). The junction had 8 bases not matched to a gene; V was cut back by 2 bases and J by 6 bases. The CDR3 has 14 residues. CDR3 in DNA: TGTGCCTGGAGTACCCCGGGACAGGGAACCGAGCAGTACTTC. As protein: CAWSTPGQGTEQYF.

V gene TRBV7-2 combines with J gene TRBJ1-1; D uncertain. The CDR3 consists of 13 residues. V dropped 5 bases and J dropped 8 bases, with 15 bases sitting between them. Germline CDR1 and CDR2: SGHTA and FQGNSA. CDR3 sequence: CASSQVFGSEAFF. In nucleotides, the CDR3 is TGTGCCAGCAGCCAGGTCTTCGGGAGCGAAGCTTTCTTT.

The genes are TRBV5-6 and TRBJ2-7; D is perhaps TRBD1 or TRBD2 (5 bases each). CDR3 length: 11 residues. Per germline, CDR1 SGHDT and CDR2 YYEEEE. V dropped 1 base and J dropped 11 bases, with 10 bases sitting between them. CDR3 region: CASSLTQEEYF. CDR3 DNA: TGTGCCAGCAGCTTGACACAGGAGGAGTACTTC.

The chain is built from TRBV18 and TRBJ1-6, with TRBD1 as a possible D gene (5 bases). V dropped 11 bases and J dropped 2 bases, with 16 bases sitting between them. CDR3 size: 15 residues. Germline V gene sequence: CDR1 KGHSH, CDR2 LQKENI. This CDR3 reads CASRRDPTYNSPLHF. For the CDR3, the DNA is TGTGCCTCCAGGCGGGACCCGACCTATAATTCACCCCTCCACTTT. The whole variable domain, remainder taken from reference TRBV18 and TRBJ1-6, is NAGVMQNPRHLVRRRGQEARLRCSPMKGHSHVYWYRQLPEEGLKFMVYLQKENIIDESGMPKERFSAEFPKEGPSILRIQQVVRGDSAAYFCASRRDPTYNSPLHFGNGTRLTVT.

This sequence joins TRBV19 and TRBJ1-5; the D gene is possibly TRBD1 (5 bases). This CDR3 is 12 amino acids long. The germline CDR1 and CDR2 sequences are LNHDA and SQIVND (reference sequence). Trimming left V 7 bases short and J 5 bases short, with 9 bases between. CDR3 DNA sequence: TGTGCCAGTACCCAGGGACATCAGCCCCAGCATTTT. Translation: CASTQGHQPQHF.

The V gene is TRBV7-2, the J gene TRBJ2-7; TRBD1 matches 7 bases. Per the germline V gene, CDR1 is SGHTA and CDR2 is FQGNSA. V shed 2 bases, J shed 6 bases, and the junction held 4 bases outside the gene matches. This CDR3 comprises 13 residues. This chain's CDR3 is CASSLQPGGEQYF. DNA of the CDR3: TGTGCCAGCAGCTTACAACCAGGGGGCGAGCAGTACTTC.

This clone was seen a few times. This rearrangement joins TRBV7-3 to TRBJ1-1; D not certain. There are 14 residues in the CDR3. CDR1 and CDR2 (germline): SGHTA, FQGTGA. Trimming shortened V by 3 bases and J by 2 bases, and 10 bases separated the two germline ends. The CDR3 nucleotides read TGTGCCAGCAGCTTCTCCATCATCAACACTGAAGCTTTCTTT. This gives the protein CASSFSIINTEAFF.

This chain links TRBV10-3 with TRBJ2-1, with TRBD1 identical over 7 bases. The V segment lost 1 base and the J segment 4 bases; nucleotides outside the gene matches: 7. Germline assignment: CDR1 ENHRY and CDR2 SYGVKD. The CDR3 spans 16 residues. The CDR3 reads CAISELGGQEYNEQFF. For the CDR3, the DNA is TGTGCCATCAGTGAGTTGGGCGGACAGGAGTACAATGAGCAGTTCTTC.

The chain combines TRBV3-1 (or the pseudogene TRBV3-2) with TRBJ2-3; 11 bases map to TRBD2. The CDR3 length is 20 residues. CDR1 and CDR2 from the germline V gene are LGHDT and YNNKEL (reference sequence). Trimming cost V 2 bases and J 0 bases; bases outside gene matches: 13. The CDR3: CASSQHGTSGFRPSTDTQYF. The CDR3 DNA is TGTGCCAGCAGCCAACACGGGACTAGCGGTTTTCGTCCTAGCACAGATACGCAGTATTTT.

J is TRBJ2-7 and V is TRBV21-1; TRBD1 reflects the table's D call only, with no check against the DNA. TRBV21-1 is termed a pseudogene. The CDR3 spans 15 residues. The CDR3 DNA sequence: TGTGCCAGCAGCAAAAATGGGACAGGTCCCTACGAGCAGTACTTC. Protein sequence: CASSKNGTGPYEQYF.

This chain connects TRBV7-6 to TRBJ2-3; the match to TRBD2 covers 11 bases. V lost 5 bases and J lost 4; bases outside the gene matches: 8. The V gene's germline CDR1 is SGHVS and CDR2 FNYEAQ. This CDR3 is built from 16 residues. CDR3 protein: CASSPLAGGVADTQYF. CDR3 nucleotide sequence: TGTGCCAGCAGCCCCCTAGCGGGGGGCGTGGCAGATACGCAGTATTTT.

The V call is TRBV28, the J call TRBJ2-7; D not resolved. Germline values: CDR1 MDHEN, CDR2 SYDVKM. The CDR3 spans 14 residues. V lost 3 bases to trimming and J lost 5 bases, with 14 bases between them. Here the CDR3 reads CASSLELAPDEQYF. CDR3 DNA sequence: TGTGCCAGCAGTTTGGAACTCGCTCCCGACGAGCAGTACTTC.

CDR3 residues: CASSSSQGFMNTEAFF. The CDR3 coding sequence is TGTGCCAGCAGTTCCTCCCAGGGTTTTATGAACACTGAAGCTTTCTTT. The chain carries TRBV28 and TRBJ1-1; a weak D match, TRBD1 (5 bases). V lost 4 bases, J lost 0 bases, and 15 bases lay in between. The CDR3 sequence is 16 residues long. Germline V CDR1 and CDR2: MDHEN, SYDVKM.